The 24 T cell receptor beta chains listed next were all sequenced from one sample in a study of human T cells and chemical hapten exposure. TCRdb fed the RACE reads into MiXCR, producing one record per CDR3 protein. The sample records 75,000 to 100,000 distinct CDR3 sequences, approximately 10% being singletons. Noted time point: patch test 1, 2 weeks after DPC sensitization. The treatment is: therapeutic diphenylcyclopropenone sensitization with weekly scalp DPC. The source was whole blood, collected in connection with sensitization to the hapten diphenylcyclopropenone (DPC). These receptors originate from an older woman with alopecia areata. Some clones in this sample may be carry-over from other donors' samples.

This sequence joins TRBV5-1 and TRBJ2-2; the D gene is possibly TRBD2 (6 bases). In germline, CDR1 is SGHRS, CDR2 YFSETQ. The V gene lost 4 bases and the J gene lost 5 bases, with 12 bases spanning the gap. The length of the CDR3 is 14 residues. CDR3: CASSRAGGTGELFF. The CDR3 region has the DNA TGCGCCAGCAGCCGGGCCGGGGGTACCGGGGAGCTGTTTTTT.

V is TRBV20-1 and J is TRBJ2-7; 11 bases map to TRBD1. V shed 1 base, J shed 2 bases, and the junction held 1 base outside the gene matches. CDR3 size: 14 residues. CDR1 is DFQATT and CDR2 is SNEGSKA in the germline V gene (reference sequence). CDR3 in amino acids: CSARGDRGAYEQYF. The CDR3 DNA follows: TGCAGTGCTAGAGGGGACAGGGGGGCCTACGAGCAGTACTTC.

This chain connects TRBV5-1 to TRBJ2-5; D unclear. Germline V gene sequence: CDR1 SGHRS, CDR2 YFSETQ. V lost 0 bases and J 4 bases, leaving 10 bases between the germline ends. This CDR3 region has 14 residues. The CDR3 DNA is TGCGCCAGCAGCTTGGGGCGGCGTCGAGAGACCCAGTACTTC. This encodes CASSLGRRRETQYF.

The chain is built from TRBV29-1 and TRBJ2-7; D is possibly TRBD1 (5 bases). Trimming shortened V by 4 bases and J by 0 bases, and 10 bases separated the two germline ends. The CDR3 length is 13 residues. Per germline, CDR1 SQVTM and CDR2 ANQGSEA. In DNA form, the CDR3 reads TGCAGCGTTGGGAACAGGATCTCCTACGAGCAGTACTTC. Protein sequence: CSVGNRISYEQYF.

The chain recombines TRBV29-1 with TRBJ2-2; D is uncertain. Germline loops: CDR1 SQVTM, CDR2 ANQGSEA. The CDR3 runs to 16 residues. Trimming shortened V by 2 bases and J by 3 bases, and 16 bases separated the two germline ends. CDR3 region: CSVETGGYSYTGELFF. The CDR3 nucleotides read TGCAGCGTTGAAACGGGTGGCTACTCCTACACCGGGGAGCTGTTTTTT.

The chain carries TRBV5-1 and TRBJ2-3, with D perhaps TRBD2 (6 bases). Germline V gene lookup returns CDR1 SGHRS and CDR2 YFSETQ. The V gene lost 5 bases and the J gene lost 0 bases, with 13 bases spanning the gap. The CDR3 extends over 15 amino acids. The CDR3 loop reads CASSIGGTSTDTQYF. The CDR3 DNA reads TGCGCCAGCAGTATCGGCGGGACTAGCACAGATACGCAGTATTTT.

This clonotype showed up many times. The rearrangement links TRBV19 to TRBJ2-1; maybe TRBD1 (6 bases). V was clipped by 3 bases and J by 10 bases, with 16 bases between them. The CDR3 extends over 14 amino acids. Germline-derived CDR1 and CDR2 are LNHDA and SQIVND (reference sequence). DNA for the CDR3: TGTGCCAGTAGTATGTCGCCAACAGGGCCCGAGCAGTTCTTC. Translating it yields CASSMSPTGPEQFF.

The chain uses TRBV5-1 and TRBJ2-7; D unresolved. Trimming pared 1 base from V and 5 bases from J, leaving 13 bases between. The V gene's germline CDR1 is SGHRS and CDR2 YFSETQ. The CDR3 runs to 14 residues. CDR3 in amino acids: CASSLSLGFDEQYF. The DNA of the CDR3 is TGCGCCAGCAGCTTGAGCTTGGGGTTTGACGAGCAGTACTTC.

This clonotype showed up many times. The genes are TRBV29-1 and TRBJ1-2; no reliable D call. The CDR3 contains 12 residues. The germline gives CDR1 SQVTM, CDR2 ANQGSEA. Trimming left V 3 bases short and J 2 bases short, with 7 bases between. CDR3 loop: CSVDPPNYGYTF. CDR3 DNA: TGCAGCGTTGATCCACCCAACTATGGCTACACCTTC.

The V and J genes are TRBV6-5 and TRBJ1-2; D possibly corresponds to TRBD1 (6 bases). Trimming pared 2 bases from V and 4 bases from J, leaving 11 bases between. Germline CDR1 MNHEY, CDR2 SVGAGI. The CDR3 sequence is 14 residues long. The CDR3: CASSYQQGPYGYTF. The CDR3 bases are TGTGCCAGCAGTTACCAACAGGGTCCCTATGGCTACACCTTC.

This clonotype has a handful of counts. This chain links TRBV7-8 with TRBJ1-4; D possibly corresponds to TRBD1 (5 bases). Germline CDR1 SGHVS, CDR2 FQNEAQ. Trimming removed 5 bases at V and 0 bases at J, with 10 bases between. This CDR3 spans 15 amino acids. In DNA, the CDR3 is TGTGCCAGCAGCAAAAGCAGGGCAACTAATGAAAAACTGTTTTTT. Protein sequence: CASSKSRATNEKLFF. The whole variable domain, filled in from reference TRBV7-8 and TRBJ1-4, reads GAGVSQSPRYKVAKRGQDVALRCDPISGHVSLFWYQQALGQGPEFLTYFQNEAQLDKSGLPSDRFFAERPEGSVSTLKIQRTQQEDSAVYLCASSKSRATNEKLFFGSGTQLSVL.

The table lists this clonotype with many counts. In nucleotides, the CDR3 is TGCGCCAGCAGTGAGTCGACTCGCGGGGGGCAGTTCTTC. This codes for CASSESTRGGQFF. J is TRBJ2-1 and V is TRBV10-2; the match to TRBD2 covers 7 bases. Losses at the gene ends were 0 bases for V and 12 bases for J; bases not matched to a gene: 5. CDR1 and CDR2 from the germline V gene are WSHSY and SAAADI. The CDR3 loop spans 13 amino acids.

This clonotype was recorded only once. The chain is built from TRBV27 and TRBJ2-2, with no clear D. The CDR3 totals 14 residues. The V and J ends lost 6 bases and 6 bases respectively, with 14 bases between them. The germline V gene encodes CDR1 MNHEY and CDR2 SMNVEV (reference sequence). The CDR3 DNA is TGTGCCAGCAGCCCTGCTATGGGCGCCGGGGAGCTGTTTTTT. Amino acid sequence: CASSPAMGAGELFF.

CDR3 protein: CASSPGTSNEQFF. CDR3 DNA sequence: TGTGCCAGCAGCCCCGGGACATCCAATGAGCAGTTCTTC. V and J are TRBV7-6 and TRBJ2-1; possibly TRBD1 for D (6 bases). This CDR3 region has 13 residues. The germline V and J ends were trimmed by 5 bases and 6 bases, with 11 bases remaining between them. Germline loops: CDR1 SGHVS, CDR2 FNYEAQ.

This clonotype was seen a handful of times. The chain carries TRBV3-1 and TRBJ2-3, with 11 bases identical to TRBD2. This CDR3 spans 16 amino acids. Looked up from germline, CDR1 is LGHDT and CDR2 is YNNKEL (reference sequence). Trimming cost V 4 bases and J 1 base; bases outside gene matches: 4. For the CDR3, the DNA is TGTGCCAGCAGCCGAACTAGCGGGGGCGGCACAGATACGCAGTATTTT. Residues: CASSRTSGGGTDTQYF.

J is TRBJ1-1 and V is TRBV24-1; D is perhaps TRBD1 (6 bases). CDR1 is KGHDR, CDR2 SFDVKD, per germline. V shed 2 bases and J shed 3 bases, with 24 bases lying between them. The length of the CDR3 is 19 residues. The chain's CDR3 is CATSDSRTASNPWDTEAFF. CDR3 DNA sequence: TGTGCCACCAGTGATTCGAGGACAGCCTCAAATCCCTGGGACACTGAAGCTTTCTTT.

This clonotype was counted between two and nine times. V and J are TRBV5-1 and TRBJ2-2; unclear D gene. V lost 5 bases, J lost 6 bases, and 17 bases lay in between. CDR1 and CDR2 from the germline V gene are SGHRS and YFSETQ. The CDR3 length is 15 residues. The CDR3 sequence is CASRFDFTRPGELFF. The CDR3 DNA reads TGCGCCAGCAGATTCGACTTTACAAGACCCGGGGAGCTGTTTTTT.

The sample holds a few counts of this clonotype. The chain joins TRBV20-1 to TRBJ1-1; no clear D. Deletions cut 5 bases from V and 1 base from J, with 8 bases between. Germline CDR1 DFQATT, CDR2 SNEGSKA (reference sequence). The CDR3 runs to 12 residues. The CDR3 DNA reads TGCAGTGCTGGCCAGACGAACACTGAAGCTTTCTTT. It encodes CSAGQTNTEAFF.

This clonotype was seen just once. The chain joins TRBV5-1 to TRBJ1-1, with D possibly matching TRBD1 (6 bases). Germline V gene sequence: CDR1 SGHRS, CDR2 YFSETQ. This CDR3 spans 14 amino acids. With 5 bases removed from V and 1 base from J, the gap between germline ends came to 12 bases. The CDR3 is CASRTQGGNTEAFF. CDR3 bases: TGCGCCAGCAGAACACAGGGTGGGAACACTGAAGCTTTCTTT.

This clonotype came up many times. The chain uses TRBV6-1 and TRBJ2-4; D gene uncertain. V lost 1 base, J lost 0 bases, and 10 bases lay in between. The germline gives CDR1 MNHNS, CDR2 SASEGT. There are 16 residues in the CDR3. The CDR3 sequence: CASSEVTQTAKNIQYF. CDR3 nucleotide sequence: TGTGCCAGCAGTGAAGTGACCCAAACAGCCAAAAACATTCAGTACTTC.

This clonotype was seen only a few times. This chain connects TRBV29-1 to TRBJ1-1, with D possibly matching TRBD1 (6 bases). CDR1 and CDR2 from the germline V gene are SQVTM and ANQGSEA. This CDR3 is built from 12 residues. Trimming stripped 7 bases from V and 4 bases from J, with 13 bases between. The DNA of the CDR3 is TGCAGCGCCCAGGGGTTTATCACTGAAGCTTTCTTT. Amino acid sequence: CSAQGFITEAFF.

This clonotype was detected a few times. This sequence joins TRBV6-6 and TRBJ1-5; D is ambiguous. CDR3 length: 15 residues. The germline V gene has CDR1 MNHNY and CDR2 SVGAGI (reference sequence). V was shortened by 2 bases and J by 4 bases, with 12 bases between the two germline ends. Here the CDR3 reads CASSYDPGVNQPQHF. The CDR3 DNA reads as TGTGCCAGCAGTTACGATCCGGGAGTTAATCAGCCCCAGCATTTT.

The V and J genes are TRBV27 and TRBJ2-2; 7 bases line up with TRBD2. Looked up from germline, CDR1 is MNHEY and CDR2 is SMNVEV (reference sequence). Trimming at V came to 4 bases and at J to 0 bases, leaving 5 bases not matched to a gene. This CDR3 contains 16 residues. The CDR3 DNA reads as TGTGCCAGCAGTTCCCTGGGGGGGGCGAACACCGGGGAGCTGTTTTTT. This encodes CASSSLGGANTGELFF.

The V gene is TRBV5-1, the J gene TRBJ2-5; the D is unclear. Trimming removed 0 bases from V and 2 bases from J, with 8 bases in between. This CDR3 has 14 amino acids. Germline loops: CDR1 SGHRS, CDR2 YFSETQ. The CDR3 sequence is CASSLDRVQETQYF. The CDR3 DNA follows: TGCGCCAGCAGCTTGGACCGGGTTCAAGAGACCCAGTACTTC. The full variable domain, in which reference TRBV5-1 and TRBJ2-5 provide the parts outside the CDR3, is KAGVTQTPRYLIKTRGQQVTLSCSPISGHRSVSWYQQTPGQGLQFLFEYFSETQRNKGNFPGRFSGRQFSNSRSEMNVSTLELGDSALYLCASSLDRVQETQYFGPGTRLLVL.